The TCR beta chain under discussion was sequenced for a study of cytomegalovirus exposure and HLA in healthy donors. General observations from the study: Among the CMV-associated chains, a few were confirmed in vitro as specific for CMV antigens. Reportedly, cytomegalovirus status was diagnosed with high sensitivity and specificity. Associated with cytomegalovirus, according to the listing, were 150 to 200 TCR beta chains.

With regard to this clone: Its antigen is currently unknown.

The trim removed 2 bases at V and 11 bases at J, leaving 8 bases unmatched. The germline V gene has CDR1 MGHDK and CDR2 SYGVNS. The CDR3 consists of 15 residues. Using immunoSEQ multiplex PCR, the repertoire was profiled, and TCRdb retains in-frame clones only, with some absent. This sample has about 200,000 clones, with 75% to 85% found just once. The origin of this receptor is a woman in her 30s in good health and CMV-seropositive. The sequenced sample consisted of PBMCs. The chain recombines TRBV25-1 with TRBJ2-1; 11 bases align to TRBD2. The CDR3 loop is CASSEGGLAGGKQFF. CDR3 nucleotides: TGTGCCAGCAGTGAAGGGGGGCTAGCGGGAGGTAAGCAGTTCTTC.